This T cell receptor (beta chain) was profiled in a study of control samples from healthy donors and cancer patients. Profiled with immunoSEQ multiplex PCR; TCRdb holds only in-frame clones, not every one. The table lists approximately 44,000 clones, 65% to 80% of them singletons, with approximately 17% in the top ten. Material: formalin-fixed, paraffin-embedded tissue. This sequence was found in a male donor with melanoma.

For the CDR3, the DNA is TGTGCCAGCAGCCCCCAGACCTACGAGCAGTACTTC. Translation gives CASSPQTYEQYF. The chain couples TRBV7-6 to TRBJ2-7, with no clear D. Trimming shortened V by 5 bases and J by 2 bases, and 7 bases separated the two germline ends. The germline V gene encodes CDR1 SGHVS and CDR2 FNYEAQ. The CDR3 contains 12 residues.